The 21 T cell receptor beta chains given below trace back to one sample, sequenced in a study of cytomegalovirus exposure and HLA in healthy donors. PCR was performed using 60 Vbeta and 13 Jbeta primers. Data came from immunoSEQ multiplex PCR; TCRdb stores just in-frame clones and leaves some out. The table has approximately 130,000 clones, around 85% seen once; the top ten hold approximately 6.4%. Sequenced: PBMCs. These receptors originate from a woman between 25 and 40 years old in good health and CMV-seropositive.

The J gene is TRBJ2-2, the V gene TRBV19; D gene unclear. From germline, CDR1 is LNHDA and CDR2 SQIVND (reference sequence). This CDR3 region has 12 residues. Trimming left V 7 bases short and J 5 bases short, with 8 bases between. CDR3 sequence: CASTPRTGELFF. CDR3 coding DNA: TGTGCCAGTACCCCTCGTACCGGGGAGCTGTTTTTT.

This clone was observed once. The CDR3 DNA follows: TGTGCCAGCAGCTTCCCCGGGACAGGGGTCGGTGGGGCCAACGTCCTGACTTTC. Protein: CASSFPGTGVGGANVLTF. V gene TRBV7-3 combines with J gene TRBJ2-6; 10 bases agree with TRBD1. CDR1 and CDR2 (germline): SGHTA, FQGTGA. This CDR3 has 18 residues. V was pared by 3 bases and J by 3 bases, with 8 bases of the junction left unmatched.

Only one count was recorded for this clone. The gene calls are TRBV4-2 and TRBJ2-5; 10 bases align to TRBD1. The CDR3 is 16 residues long. CDR1 and CDR2 (germline): LGHNA, YNFKEQ. The ends lost 4 bases at V and 5 bases at J; junction bases unmatched: 10. CDR3 bases: TGTGCCAGCAGCCCCCGGGAGGGACAGGGGTGGGAGACCCAGTACTTC. Translated: CASSPREGQGWETQYF.

This clone was seen only once. This chain connects TRBV5-1 to TRBJ1-2; 10 nucleotides line up with TRBD1. Germline V lookup: CDR1 SGHRS, CDR2 YFSETQ. The CDR3 is made up of 17 amino acids. V lost 0 bases, J lost 2 bases, and 7 bases stayed unmatched. CDR3 in DNA: TGCGCCAGCAGCTTGGACCCCACGGGACAGGGGAACTATGGCTACACCTTC. Encoded protein: CASSLDPTGQGNYGYTF.

The chain carries TRBV2 and TRBJ2-7; a weak D match, TRBD1 (6 bases). Germline loops: CDR1 SNHLY, CDR2 FYNNEI. CDR3 length: 13 residues. V lost 6 bases to trimming and J lost 7 bases, with 16 bases between them. CDR3 bases: TGTGCCAGCAGCCTGGGACATGGTGGGGAGCAGTACTTC. This encodes CASSLGHGGEQYF.

The chain carries TRBV5-1 and TRBJ1-5, with 7 bases lining up with TRBD1. J gave up 5 bases and V 3 bases, and 8 bases lay outside the gene matches. The CDR3 consists of 15 residues. Germline V CDR1 and CDR2: SGHRS, YFSETQ. In DNA, the CDR3 is TGCGCCAGCAGCTCAGGGGACAGACTGGATCAGCCCCAGCATTTT. This codes for CASSSGDRLDQPQHF.

This chain links TRBV5-1 with TRBJ2-7, with 7 bases matching TRBD2. The CDR3 consists of 15 residues. Trimming removed 0 bases from V and 3 bases from J; junction bases left unmatched: 6. CDR1 is SGHRS and CDR2 is YFSETQ in the germline V gene. The CDR3 nucleotides read TGCGCCAGCAGCTTGGCCGCTGGACTAGACTACGAGCAGTACTTC. Protein sequence: CASSLAAGLDYEQYF.

V is TRBV30 and J is TRBJ1-5; the D is unclear. The CDR3 extends over 14 amino acids. Germline V gene data show CDR1 as GTSNPN and CDR2 as SVGIG (reference sequence). Trimming pared 3 bases from V and 4 bases from J, leaving 13 bases between. In nucleotides, the CDR3 is TGTGCCTGGAGGGAGTTCGGCAATAATCAGCCCCAGCATTTT. Translated, it gives CAWREFGNNQPQHF. Full variable domain (missing parts from reference TRBV30 and TRBJ1-5): SQTIHQWPATLVQPVGSPLSLECTVEGTSNPNLYWYRQAAGRGLQLLFYSVGIGQISSEVPQNLSASRPQDRQFILSSKKLLLSDSGFYLCAWREFGNNQPQHFGDGTRLSIL.

The J gene is TRBJ1-2, the V gene TRBV28, with D perhaps TRBD1 (5 bases). The V gene lost 5 bases and the J gene lost 7 bases, with 11 bases spanning the gap. The CDR3 totals 12 residues. CDR1 is MDHEN, CDR2 SYDVKM, per germline. In nucleotides, the CDR3 is TGTGCCAGCAGTACCCGACAGTCTGGCTACACCTTC. This codes for CASSTRQSGYTF.

The chain is built from TRBV5-1 and TRBJ2-2, with 13 bases matching TRBD2. This CDR3 has 17 amino acids. CDR1 and CDR2 from the germline V gene are SGHRS and YFSETQ. Trimming cost V 3 bases and J 5 bases; bases outside gene matches: 7. The CDR3 region is CASSSLLAGGPTGELFF. The DNA for the CDR3 is TGCGCCAGCAGCTCACTACTAGCGGGAGGGCCAACCGGGGAGCTGTTTTTT.

J is TRBJ2-7 and V is TRBV6-5, with 8 bases identical to TRBD1. The CDR3 has 12 amino acids. V shed 5 bases, J shed 6 bases, and the junction held 3 bases outside the gene matches. Germline V gives CDR1 MNHEY, CDR2 SVGAGI. The CDR3 sequence is CASSHTGGEQYF. Here the CDR3 DNA reads TGTGCCAGCAGTCACACAGGGGGCGAGCAGTACTTC.

V is TRBV10-3 and J is TRBJ2-7; maybe TRBD2 (6 bases). This CDR3 is 13 amino acids long. Trimming took off 3 bases at V and 4 bases at J, with 10 bases between the two ends. Per the germline V gene, CDR1 is ENHRY and CDR2 is SYGVKD. The chain's CDR3 is CAISDQGGYEQYF. The CDR3 region has the DNA TGTGCCATCAGTGATCAGGGAGGATACGAGCAGTACTTC.

CDR3 in amino acids: CASSQQVHSYNEQFF. Here the CDR3 DNA reads TGTGCCAGCAGCCAACAGGTCCACTCCTACAATGAGCAGTTCTTC. This chain joins TRBV7-2 and TRBJ2-1, with a possible D match to TRBD1 (5 bases). V was trimmed by 5 bases and J by 0 bases, leaving 11 bases between them. The CDR3 spans 15 residues. CDR1 and CDR2 (germline): SGHTA, FQGNSA.

The CDR3 DNA is TGTGCCAGCAGTGACCCGGACAGGGGGGGATACTATGGCTACACCTTC. Protein product: CASSDPDRGGYYGYTF. J is TRBJ1-2 and V is TRBV25-1, with 10 bases that match TRBD1. Germline V gene data show CDR1 as MGHDK and CDR2 as SYGVNS. V was pared by 3 bases and J by 3 bases, with 7 bases of the junction left unmatched. The CDR3 spans 16 residues.

The chain employs TRBV15 and TRBJ2-7; D may be TRBD2 (7 bases). CDR1 LNHNV and CDR2 YYDKDF come from the germline V gene (reference sequence). The CDR3 spans 16 residues. V was shortened by 0 bases and J by 3 bases, with 15 bases between the two germline ends. This CDR3 reads CATSRDLGGQFYEQYF. Written as DNA, the CDR3 is TGTGCCACCAGCAGAGATCTGGGGGGGCAGTTCTACGAGCAGTACTTC. The whole variable domain, remainder taken from reference TRBV15 and TRBJ2-7, is DAMVIQNPRYQVTQFGKPVTLSCSQTLNHNVMYWYQQKSSQAPKLLFHYYDKDFNNEADTPDNFQSRRPNTSFCFLDIRSPGLGDTAMYLCATSRDLGGQFYEQYFGPGTRLTVT.

This chain connects TRBV18 to TRBJ2-5; the D is unclear. Looked up from germline, CDR1 is KGHSH and CDR2 is LQKENI. Trimming pared 1 base from V and 1 base from J, leaving 10 bases between. The CDR3 totals 15 residues. The CDR3 is CASSPRSGIQETQYF. For the CDR3, the DNA is TGTGCCAGCTCACCACGCTCAGGAATCCAAGAGACCCAGTACTTC.

The rearrangement uses TRBV7-9 and TRBJ2-5; D remains ambiguous. This CDR3 has 12 residues. CDR1 is SEHNR and CDR2 is FQNEAQ in the germline V gene (reference sequence). The CDR3 coding sequence is TGTGCAGCCCAGACTTTGGGAGAGACCCAGTACTTC. Protein product: CAAQTLGETQYF.

The CDR3 coding sequence is TGTGCCAGCAGCGGATTGGGACAGATGAACACTGAAGCTTTCTTT. This encodes CASSGLGQMNTEAFF. This chain uses TRBV11-1 with TRBJ1-1; 7 bases are a match to TRBD1. J gave up 0 bases and V 5 bases, and 6 bases lay outside the gene matches. CDR3 length equals 15 residues. Per germline, CDR1 SGHAT and CDR2 FQDESV (reference sequence).

The J gene is TRBJ1-4, the V gene TRBV6-5, with 8 bases fitting TRBD1. The V gene end was trimmed by 6 bases and the J gene end by 8 bases; junction bases not matched to a gene: 11. The CDR3 runs to 15 residues. CDR1 and CDR2 from the germline V gene are MNHEY and SVGAGI. The CDR3 spells CASSLSAQGGEKLFF. CDR3 in DNA: TGTGCCAGCAGCCTCTCGGCACAGGGGGGGGAAAAACTGTTTTTT.

The CDR3 loop is CASSLRLQTDYMNTEAFF. CDR3 nucleotide sequence: TGCGCCAGCAGCTTGAGGTTACAGACCGACTACATGAACACTGAAGCTTTCTTT. The chain joins TRBV5-1 to TRBJ1-1; D call uncertain. The germline V and J ends were trimmed by 1 base and 0 bases, with 19 bases remaining between them. Per germline, CDR1 SGHRS and CDR2 YFSETQ. CDR3 length: 18 amino acids.

This chain links TRBV5-4 with TRBJ1-6, with 9 bases lining up with TRBD1. CDR1 and CDR2 (germline): SGHNT, YYREEE (reference sequence). The length of the CDR3 is 17 residues. J gave up 2 bases and V 1 base, and 4 bases lay outside the gene matches. The CDR3 here is CASSLKTGGPYNSPLHF. The CDR3 bases are TGTGCCAGCAGCTTGAAAACAGGGGGCCCCTATAATTCACCCCTCCACTTT.